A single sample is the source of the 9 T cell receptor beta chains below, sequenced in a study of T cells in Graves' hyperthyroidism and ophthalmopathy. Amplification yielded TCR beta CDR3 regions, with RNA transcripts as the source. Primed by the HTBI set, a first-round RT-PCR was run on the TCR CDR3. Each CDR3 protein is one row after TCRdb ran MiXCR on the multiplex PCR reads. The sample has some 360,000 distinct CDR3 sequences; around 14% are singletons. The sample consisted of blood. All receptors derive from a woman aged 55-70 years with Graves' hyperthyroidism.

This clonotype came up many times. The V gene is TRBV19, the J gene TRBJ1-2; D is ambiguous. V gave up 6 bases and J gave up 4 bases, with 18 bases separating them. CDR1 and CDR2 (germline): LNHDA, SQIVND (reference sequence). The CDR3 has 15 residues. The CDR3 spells CASRAGYEAAYGYTF. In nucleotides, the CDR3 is TGTGCCAGTAGGGCCGGTTATGAGGCGGCCTATGGCTACACCTTC.

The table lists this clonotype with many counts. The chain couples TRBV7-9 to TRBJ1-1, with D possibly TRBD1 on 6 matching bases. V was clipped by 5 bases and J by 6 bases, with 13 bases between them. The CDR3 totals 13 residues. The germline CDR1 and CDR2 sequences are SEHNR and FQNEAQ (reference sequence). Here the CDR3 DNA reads TGTGCCAGCAGCAGGGACACCCAGGCTGAAGCTTTCTTT. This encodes CASSRDTQAEAFF.

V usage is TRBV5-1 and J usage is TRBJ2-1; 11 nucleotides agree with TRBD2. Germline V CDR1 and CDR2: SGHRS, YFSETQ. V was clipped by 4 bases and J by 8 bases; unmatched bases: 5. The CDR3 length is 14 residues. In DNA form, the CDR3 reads TGCGCCAGCAGCACTAGCGGGAGTTATGATGAGCAGTTCTTC. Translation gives CASSTSGSYDEQFF.

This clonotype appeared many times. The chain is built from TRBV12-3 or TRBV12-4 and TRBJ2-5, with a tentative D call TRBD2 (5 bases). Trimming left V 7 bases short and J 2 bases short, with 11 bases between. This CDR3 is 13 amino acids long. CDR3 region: CASNEGAQETQYF. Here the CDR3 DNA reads TGTGCCAGCAACGAGGGAGCACAAGAGACCCAGTACTTC.

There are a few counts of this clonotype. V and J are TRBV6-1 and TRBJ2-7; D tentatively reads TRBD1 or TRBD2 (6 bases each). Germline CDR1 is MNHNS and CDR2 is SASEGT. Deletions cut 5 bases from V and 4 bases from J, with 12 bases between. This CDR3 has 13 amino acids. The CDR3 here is CASSRGRRYEQYF. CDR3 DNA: TGTGCCAGCAGTAGGGGGAGGAGGTACGAGCAGTACTTC.

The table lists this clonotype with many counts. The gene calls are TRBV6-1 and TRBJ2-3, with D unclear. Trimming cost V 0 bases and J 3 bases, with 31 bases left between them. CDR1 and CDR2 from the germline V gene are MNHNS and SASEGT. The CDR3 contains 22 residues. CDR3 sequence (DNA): TGTGCCAGCAGTGAAGCGTTTCGGTCCTATTGGACGGCCTCAGTAGTAACAGATACGCAGTATTTT. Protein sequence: CASSEAFRSYWTASVVTDTQYF.

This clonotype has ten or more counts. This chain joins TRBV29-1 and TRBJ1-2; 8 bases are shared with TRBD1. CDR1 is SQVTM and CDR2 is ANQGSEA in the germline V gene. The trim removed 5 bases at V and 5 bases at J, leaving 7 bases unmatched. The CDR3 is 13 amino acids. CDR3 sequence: CSVSTGVGYGYTF. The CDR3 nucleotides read TGCAGCGTTTCGACAGGGGTGGGATATGGCTACACCTTC.

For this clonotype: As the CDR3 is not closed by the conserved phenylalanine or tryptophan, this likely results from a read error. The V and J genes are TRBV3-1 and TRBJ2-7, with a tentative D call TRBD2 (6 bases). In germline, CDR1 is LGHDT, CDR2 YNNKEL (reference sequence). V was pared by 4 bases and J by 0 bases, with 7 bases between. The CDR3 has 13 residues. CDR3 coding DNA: TGTGCCAGCAGCCTCGGGAGCTCCTACGAGCAGTACTCC. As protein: CASSLGSSYEQYS.

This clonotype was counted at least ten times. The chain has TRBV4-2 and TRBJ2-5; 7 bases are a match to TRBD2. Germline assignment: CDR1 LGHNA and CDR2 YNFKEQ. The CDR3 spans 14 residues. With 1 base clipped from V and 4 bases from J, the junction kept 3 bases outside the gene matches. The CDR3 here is CASSQGPGGETQYF. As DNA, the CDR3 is TGTGCCAGCAGCCAAGGGCCGGGAGGAGAGACCCAGTACTTC.